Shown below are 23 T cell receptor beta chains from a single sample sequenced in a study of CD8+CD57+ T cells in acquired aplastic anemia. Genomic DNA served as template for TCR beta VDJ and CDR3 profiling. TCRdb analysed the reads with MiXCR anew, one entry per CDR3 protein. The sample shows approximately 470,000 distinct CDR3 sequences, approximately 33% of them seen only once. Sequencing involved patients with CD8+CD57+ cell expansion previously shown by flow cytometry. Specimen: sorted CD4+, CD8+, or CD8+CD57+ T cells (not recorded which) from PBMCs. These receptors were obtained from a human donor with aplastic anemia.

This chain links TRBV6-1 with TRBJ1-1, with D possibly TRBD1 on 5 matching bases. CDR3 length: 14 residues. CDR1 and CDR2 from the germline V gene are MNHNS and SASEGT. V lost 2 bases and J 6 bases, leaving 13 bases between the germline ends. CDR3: CASSELEGRAEAFF. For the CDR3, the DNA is TGTGCCAGCAGTGAATTAGAGGGGAGGGCTGAAGCTTTCTTT.

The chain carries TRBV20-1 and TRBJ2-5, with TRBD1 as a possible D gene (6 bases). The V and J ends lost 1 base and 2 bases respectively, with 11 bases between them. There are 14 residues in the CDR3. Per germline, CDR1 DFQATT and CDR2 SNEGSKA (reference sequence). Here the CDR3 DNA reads TGCAGTGCTAGAGTCACAGGGATTCAAGAGACCCAGTACTTC. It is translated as CSARVTGIQETQYF.

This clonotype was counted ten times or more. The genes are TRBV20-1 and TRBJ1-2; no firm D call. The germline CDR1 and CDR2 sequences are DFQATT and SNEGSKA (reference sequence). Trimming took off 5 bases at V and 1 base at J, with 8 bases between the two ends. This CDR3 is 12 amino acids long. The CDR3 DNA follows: TGCAGTGCTGAAGAGAATAACTATGGCTACACCTTC. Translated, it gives CSAEENNYGYTF.

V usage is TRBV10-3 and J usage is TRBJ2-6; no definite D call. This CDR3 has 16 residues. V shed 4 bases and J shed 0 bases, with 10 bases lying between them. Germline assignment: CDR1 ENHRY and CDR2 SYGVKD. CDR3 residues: CAISGRPNSGANVLTF. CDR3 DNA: TGTGCCATCAGTGGCCGACCGAACTCTGGGGCCAACGTCCTGACTTTC.

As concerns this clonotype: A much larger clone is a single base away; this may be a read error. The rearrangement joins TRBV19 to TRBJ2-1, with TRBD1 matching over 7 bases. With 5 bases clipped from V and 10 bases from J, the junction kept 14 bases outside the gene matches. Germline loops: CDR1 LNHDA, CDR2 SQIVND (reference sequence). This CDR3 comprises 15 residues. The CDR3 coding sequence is TGTGCCAGTAGTGGAATCCGGGACAGCACCTACGAGCAGTTCTTC. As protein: CASSGIRDSTYEQFF. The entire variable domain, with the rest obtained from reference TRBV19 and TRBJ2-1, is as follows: DGGITQSPKYLFRKEGQNVTLSCEQNLNHDAMYWYRQDPGQGLRLIYYSQIVNDFQKGDIAEGYSVSREKKESFPLTVTSAQKNPTAFYLCASSGIRDSTYEQFFGPGTRLTVL.

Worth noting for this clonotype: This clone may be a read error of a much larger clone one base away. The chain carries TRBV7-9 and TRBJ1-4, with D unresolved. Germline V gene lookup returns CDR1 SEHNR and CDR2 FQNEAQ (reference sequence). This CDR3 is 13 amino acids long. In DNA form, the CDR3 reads TGTGTCAGCAGCTTAGACCCGGGGGAAAAACTGTTTTTT. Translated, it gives CVSSLDPGEKLFF.

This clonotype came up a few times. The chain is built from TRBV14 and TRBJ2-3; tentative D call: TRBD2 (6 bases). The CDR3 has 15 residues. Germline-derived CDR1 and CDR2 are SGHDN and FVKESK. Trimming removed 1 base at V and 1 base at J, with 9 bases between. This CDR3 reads CASSQATGGTDTQYF. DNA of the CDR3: TGTGCCAGCAGCCAAGCGACGGGAGGCACAGATACGCAGTATTTT.

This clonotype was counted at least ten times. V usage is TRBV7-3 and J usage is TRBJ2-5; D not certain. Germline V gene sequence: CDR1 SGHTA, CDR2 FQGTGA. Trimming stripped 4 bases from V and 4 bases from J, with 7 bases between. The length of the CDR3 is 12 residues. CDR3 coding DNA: TGTGCCAGCAGCTATGCCGGAGAGACCCAGTACTTC. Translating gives CASSYAGETQYF.

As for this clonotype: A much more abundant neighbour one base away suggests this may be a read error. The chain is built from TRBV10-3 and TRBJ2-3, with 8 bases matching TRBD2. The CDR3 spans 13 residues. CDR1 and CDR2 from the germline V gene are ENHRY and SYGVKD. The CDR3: CPTERGSTDTQYF. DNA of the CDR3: TGTCCCACTGAGCGGGGGTCCACAGATACGCAGTATTTT.

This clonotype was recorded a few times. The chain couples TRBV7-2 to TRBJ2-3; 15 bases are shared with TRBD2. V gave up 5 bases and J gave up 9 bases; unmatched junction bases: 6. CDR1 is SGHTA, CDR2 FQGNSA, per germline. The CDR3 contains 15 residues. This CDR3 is CASSPEGLAGGTQYF. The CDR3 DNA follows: TGTGCCAGCAGCCCCGAGGGACTAGCGGGGGGCACGCAGTATTTT.

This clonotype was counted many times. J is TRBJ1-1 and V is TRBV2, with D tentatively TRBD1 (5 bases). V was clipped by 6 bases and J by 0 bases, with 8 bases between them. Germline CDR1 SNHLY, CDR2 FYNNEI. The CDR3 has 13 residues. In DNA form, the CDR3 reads TGTGCCAGCAGAGGGACGGTGAACACTGAAGCTTTCTTT. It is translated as CASRGTVNTEAFF.

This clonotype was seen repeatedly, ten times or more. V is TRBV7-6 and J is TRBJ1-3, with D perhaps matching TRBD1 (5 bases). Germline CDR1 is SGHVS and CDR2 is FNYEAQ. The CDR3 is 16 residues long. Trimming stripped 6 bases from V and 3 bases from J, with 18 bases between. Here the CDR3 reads CASSSHLGRSGNTIYF. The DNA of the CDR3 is TGTGCCAGCAGTTCCCATTTGGGACGTAGTGGAAACACCATATATTTT. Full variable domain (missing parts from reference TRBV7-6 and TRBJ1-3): GAGVSQSPRYKVTKRGQDVALRCDPISGHVSLYWYRQALGQGPEFLTYFNYEAQQDKSGLPNDRFSAERPEGSISTLTIQRTEQRDSAMYRCASSSHLGRSGNTIYFGEGSWLTVV.

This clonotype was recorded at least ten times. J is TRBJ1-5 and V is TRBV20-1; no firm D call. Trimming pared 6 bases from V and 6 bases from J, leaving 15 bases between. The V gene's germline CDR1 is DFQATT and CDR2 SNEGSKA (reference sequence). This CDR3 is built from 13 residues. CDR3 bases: TGCAGTGCCGGAGGGTACGAGGGTCAGCCCCAGCATTTT. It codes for CSAGGYEGQPQHF.

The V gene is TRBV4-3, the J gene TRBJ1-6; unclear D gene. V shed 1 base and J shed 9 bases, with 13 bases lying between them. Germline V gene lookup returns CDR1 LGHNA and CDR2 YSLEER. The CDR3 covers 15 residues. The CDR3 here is CASSQGQPWGSPLHF. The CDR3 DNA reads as TGCGCCAGCAGCCAAGGACAACCATGGGGTTCACCCCTCCACTTT.

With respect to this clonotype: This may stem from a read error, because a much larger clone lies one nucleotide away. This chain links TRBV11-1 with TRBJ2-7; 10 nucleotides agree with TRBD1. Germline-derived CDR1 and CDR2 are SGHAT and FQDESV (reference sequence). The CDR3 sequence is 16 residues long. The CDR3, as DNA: TGTCCCAGCAGCCTCTTCGCGGGACAGGGGAGCTACGAGCAGTACTTC. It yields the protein CPSSLFAGQGSYEQYF.

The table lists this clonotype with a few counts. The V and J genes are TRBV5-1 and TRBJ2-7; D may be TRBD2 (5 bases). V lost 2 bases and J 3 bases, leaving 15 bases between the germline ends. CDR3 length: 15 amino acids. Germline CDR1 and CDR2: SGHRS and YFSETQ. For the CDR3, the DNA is TGCGCCAGCAGCTTTGGGCCAGGAGGAGTCTACGAGCAGTACTTC. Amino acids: CASSFGPGGVYEQYF.

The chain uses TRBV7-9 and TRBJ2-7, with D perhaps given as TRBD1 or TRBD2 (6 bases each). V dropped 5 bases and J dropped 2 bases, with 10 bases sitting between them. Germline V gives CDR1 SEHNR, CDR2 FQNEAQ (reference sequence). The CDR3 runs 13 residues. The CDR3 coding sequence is TGTGCCAGCAGCAGGGGGGACACCTACGAGCAGTACTTC. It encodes CASSRGDTYEQYF.

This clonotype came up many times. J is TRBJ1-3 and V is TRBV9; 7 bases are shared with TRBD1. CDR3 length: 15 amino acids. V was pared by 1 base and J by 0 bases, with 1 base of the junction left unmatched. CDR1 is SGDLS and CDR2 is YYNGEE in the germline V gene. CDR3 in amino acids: CASSVTGASGNTIYF. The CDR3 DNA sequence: TGTGCCAGCAGCGTAACAGGGGCCTCTGGAAACACCATATATTTT.

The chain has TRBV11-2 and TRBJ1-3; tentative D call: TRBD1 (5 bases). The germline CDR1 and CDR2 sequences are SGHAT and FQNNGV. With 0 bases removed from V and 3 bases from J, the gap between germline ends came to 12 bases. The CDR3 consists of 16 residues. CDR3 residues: CASSLDSAGSGNTIYF. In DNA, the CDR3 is TGTGCCAGCAGCTTAGACAGCGCAGGGAGTGGAAACACCATATATTTT.

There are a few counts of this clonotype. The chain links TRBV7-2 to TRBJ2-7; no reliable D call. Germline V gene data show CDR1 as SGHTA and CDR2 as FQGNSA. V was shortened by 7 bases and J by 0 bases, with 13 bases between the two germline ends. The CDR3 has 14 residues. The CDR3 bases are TGTGCCAGCAATCCGCGCCCGGCCTCCTACGAGCAGTACTTC. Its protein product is CASNPRPASYEQYF.

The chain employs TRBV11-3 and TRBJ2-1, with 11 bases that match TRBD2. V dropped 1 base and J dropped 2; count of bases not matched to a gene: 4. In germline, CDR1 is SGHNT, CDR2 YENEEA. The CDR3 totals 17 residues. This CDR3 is CASSLGSGRVTYNEQFF. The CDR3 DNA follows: TGTGCCAGCAGCTTAGGTAGCGGGAGGGTCACCTACAATGAGCAGTTCTTC. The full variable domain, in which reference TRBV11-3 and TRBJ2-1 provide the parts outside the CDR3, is EAGVVQSPRYKIIEKKQPVAFWCNPISGHNTLYWYLQNLGQGPELLIRYENEEAVDDSQLPKDRFSAERLKGVDSTLKIQPAELGDSAVYLCASSLGSGRVTYNEQFFGPGTRLTVL.

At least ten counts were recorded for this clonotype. The CDR3: CASSVTGGYNEQFF. The CDR3 region has the DNA TGTGCCAGCAGCGTAACGGGGGGGTACAATGAGCAGTTCTTC. The chain is built from TRBV9 and TRBJ2-1; 8 nucleotides line up with TRBD2. Germline V gene lookup returns CDR1 SGDLS and CDR2 YYNGEE. The CDR3 contains 14 residues. The J segment lost 4 bases and the V segment lost 1 base, leaving 1 base of the junction unmatched.

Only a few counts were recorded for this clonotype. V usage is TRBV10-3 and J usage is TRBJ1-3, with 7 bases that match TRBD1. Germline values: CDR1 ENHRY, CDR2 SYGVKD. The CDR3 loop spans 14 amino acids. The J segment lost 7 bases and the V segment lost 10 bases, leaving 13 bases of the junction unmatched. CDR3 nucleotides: TGTGCCAGCAGAAGGGACAGCCTTGGGAACACCATATATTTT. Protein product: CASRRDSLGNTIYF.